A single sample is the source of the 21 T cell receptor beta chains below, sequenced in a study of CD8 T cells in Susac syndrome. Reverse transcription of about 0.45 to 1 ug RNA was performed with random hexamers. MiXCR, run by TCRdb on the immunoSEQ multiplex PCR reads, gives a single entry per CDR3 protein. The sample carries more than 150,000 distinct CDR3 sequences, 95% recorded once. Source material: CD8+ T cells from PBMCs. The receptors shown here come from a human donor with Susac syndrome.

The V and J genes are TRBV11-2 and TRBJ2-7; no clear D gene. The CDR3 extends over 15 amino acids. Per the germline V gene, CDR1 is SGHAT and CDR2 is FQNNGV. The V end lost 1 base, the J end lost 4 bases, and 14 bases lay between the germline ends. Here the CDR3 DNA reads TGTGCCAGCAGCTTAGTCAAGGGCTCTTCATACGAGCAGTACTTC. Residues: CASSLVKGSSYEQYF.

This clonotype is a singleton in its sample. The rearrangement joins TRBV6-5 to TRBJ2-5, with unresolved D. The V gene's germline CDR1 is MNHEY and CDR2 SVGAGI. This CDR3 has 12 residues. V lost 6 bases, J lost 0 bases, and 5 bases lay in between. In nucleotides, the CDR3 is TGTGCCAGCAGCACCGACCAAGAGACCCAGTACTTC. As protein: CASSTDQETQYF.

The chain carries TRBV5-6 and TRBJ2-7, with 8 bases that match TRBD2. V dropped 5 bases and J dropped 3; count of bases not matched to a gene: 10. This CDR3 spans 15 amino acids. The germline CDR1 and CDR2 sequences are SGHDT and YYEEEE. The CDR3 is CASSQAGVGHYEQYF. The DNA of the CDR3 is TGTGCCAGCAGTCAAGCGGGGGTCGGCCACTACGAGCAGTACTTC.

This chain's CDR3 is CASSQAAEQFF. The CDR3 DNA reads as TGTGCCAGCAGCCAAGCGGCTGAGCAGTTCTTC. The V gene is TRBV14, the J gene TRBJ2-1; no reliable D call. V lost 1 base, J lost 9 bases, and 4 bases lay in between. CDR1 SGHDN and CDR2 FVKESK come from the germline V gene. The CDR3 sequence is 11 residues long. The whole variable domain, remainder taken from reference TRBV14 and TRBJ2-1, is EAGVTQFPSHSVIEKGQTVTLRCDPISGHDNLYWYRRVMGKEIKFLLHFVKESKQDESGMPNNRFLAERTGGTYSTLKVQPAELEDSGVYFCASSQAAEQFFGPGTRLTVL.

The chain has TRBV4-1 and TRBJ1-4, with a possible D match to TRBD1 (5 bases). This CDR3 contains 15 residues. CDR1 and CDR2 (germline): MGHRA, YSYEKL. The ends were cut back, 3 bases at V and 8 bases at J, with 16 bases in the middle. CDR3 in DNA: TGCGCCAGCAGCCAGACCGGGACGATGGGCGAAAAACTGTTTTTT. Translated: CASSQTGTMGEKLFF.

The chain couples TRBV9 to TRBJ2-5; 13 bases map to TRBD2. CDR1 is SGDLS and CDR2 is YYNGEE in the germline V gene. This CDR3 has 16 residues. The V gene end was trimmed by 3 bases and the J gene end by 1 base; junction bases not matched to a gene: 3. CDR3 DNA sequence: TGTGCCAGCAGCGGTGGGACTAGCGGGATCCAAGAGACCCAGTACTTC. This translates into CASSGGTSGIQETQYF.

V usage is TRBV2 and J usage is TRBJ2-5, with TRBD2 identical over 8 bases. The CDR3 sequence is 15 residues long. J lost 0 bases, V lost 10 bases, and 10 bases had no gene match. Looked up from germline, CDR1 is SNHLY and CDR2 is FYNNEI. The DNA for the CDR3 is TGTGCCATGACTTTAGCGGGGAAAGACCAAGAGACCCAGTACTTC. It translates to CAMTLAGKDQETQYF.

This clonotype was picked up one time. The genes are TRBV3-1 and TRBJ2-3; tentative D call: TRBD2 (6 bases). CDR3 length: 15 residues. Trimming stripped 4 bases from V and 2 bases from J, with 13 bases between. Germline V CDR1 and CDR2: LGHDT, YNNKEL (reference sequence). The CDR3 sequence: CASSLSGSYTDTQYF. The CDR3 DNA reads as TGTGCCAGCAGCCTCTCCGGGAGTTACACAGATACGCAGTATTTT.

The J gene is TRBJ2-2, the V gene TRBV20-1, with a tentative D call TRBD1 (6 bases). There are 17 residues in the CDR3. Deletions cut 2 bases from V and 0 bases from J, with 16 bases between. CDR1 is DFQATT, CDR2 SNEGSKA, per germline (reference sequence). The CDR3 DNA reads as TGCAGTGCTAGACCTCCCTTTACAGGGCCGAACACCGGGGAGCTGTTTTTT. Translating gives CSARPPFTGPNTGELFF.

The gene calls are TRBV30 and TRBJ1-2; D gene ambiguous. The V gene lost 8 bases and the J gene lost 6 bases, with 10 bases spanning the gap. CDR1 and CDR2 (germline): GTSNPN, SVGIG (reference sequence). The CDR3 is made up of 10 amino acids. CDR3 in DNA: TGTGCCGGTGAATTTCATGGCTACACCTTC. This sequence encodes CAGEFHGYTF.

The chain employs TRBV29-1 and TRBJ1-2; D perhaps matches TRBD1 (5 bases). V was clipped by 1 base and J by 4 bases, with 13 bases between them. Germline V gene data show CDR1 as SQVTM and CDR2 as ANQGSEA. This CDR3 comprises 14 residues. The CDR3 loop reads CSVEGAGLGYGYTF. The CDR3 nucleotides are TGCAGCGTTGAAGGGGCAGGGCTCGGCTATGGCTACACCTTC. Based on the CDR3 plus reference TRBV29-1 and TRBJ1-2, the full variable domain is SAVISQKPSRDICQRGTSLTIQCQVDSQVTMMFWYRQQPGQSLTLIATANQGSEATYESGFVIDKFPISRPNLTFSTLTVSNMSPEDSSIYLCSVEGAGLGYGYTFGSGTRLTVV.

The V and J genes are TRBV4-1 and TRBJ1-2, with D hard to call. V was cut by 0 bases and J by 2 bases, with 13 bases left in between. The germline V gene encodes CDR1 MGHRA and CDR2 YSYEKL. CDR3 size: 16 residues. CDR3 amino acids: CASSQDIITENYGYTF. The CDR3 nucleotides read TGCGCCAGCAGCCAAGATATCATTACGGAGAACTATGGCTACACCTTC.

This chain connects TRBV15 to TRBJ2-1; maybe TRBD2 (6 bases). CDR1 and CDR2 (germline): LNHNV, YYDKDF (reference sequence). This CDR3 is 17 amino acids long. V gave up 0 bases and J gave up 5 bases, with 17 bases separating them. The CDR3 nucleotides are TGTGCCACCAGCAGAGAGTCTAGGACGGGAGAGAACAATGAGCAGTTCTTC. The encoded protein is CATSRESRTGENNEQFF.

The CDR3 is CASSAAMDTMANGYTF. The CDR3, as DNA: TGTGCCAGCAGTGCTGCGATGGATACCATGGCCAACGGCTACACCTTC. The rearrangement uses TRBV6-1 and TRBJ1-2; D not certain. V lost 4 bases and J lost 8, with 23 bases in between. The CDR3 runs to 16 residues. The germline CDR1 and CDR2 sequences are MNHNS and SASEGT.

The V and J genes are TRBV11-3 and TRBJ1-1; possibly TRBD1 for D (6 bases). The CDR3 is 13 residues long. Between the trimmed V and J ends, which lost 1 base and 8 bases, there was a span of 11 bases. CDR1 and CDR2 from the germline V gene are SGHNT and YENEEA. Here the CDR3 reads CASSLAGGGEAFF. The CDR3 bases are TGTGCCAGCAGCTTAGCGGGGGGCGGAGAAGCTTTCTTT.

V and J are TRBV29-1 and TRBJ1-1; D is unresolved. CDR3 length: 10 residues. V was clipped by 7 bases and J by 4 bases, with 7 bases between them. Germline V CDR1 and CDR2: SQVTM, ANQGSEA. Written as DNA, the CDR3 is TGCAGCGCCGAGCCCACTGAAGCTTTCTTT. Amino acid sequence: CSAEPTEAFF.

This chain uses TRBV11-2 with TRBJ2-6, with TRBD1 matching 10 bases. CDR1 SGHAT and CDR2 FQNNGV come from the germline V gene. V shed 6 bases and J 2 bases; nucleotides not matched to a gene: 4. The CDR3 totals 16 residues. The CDR3, as DNA: TGTGCCAGCAGGGGGACAGGGGAGACTGGGGCCAACGTCCTGACTTTC. Residues: CASRGTGETGANVLTF.

The chain uses TRBV7-2 and TRBJ1-4, with D possibly matching TRBD1 (6 bases). Per the germline V gene, CDR1 is SGHTA and CDR2 is FQGNSA. The CDR3 loop spans 15 amino acids. The V and J ends lost 4 bases and 4 bases respectively, with 13 bases between them. In nucleotides, the CDR3 is TGTGCCAGCAGCTCCGGACAGCTAGATAATGAAAAACTGTTTTTT. It specifies CASSSGQLDNEKLFF.

V usage is TRBV9 and J usage is TRBJ2-3; 9 bases align to TRBD1. The trim removed 2 bases at V and 0 bases at J, leaving 4 bases unmatched. The germline V gene has CDR1 SGDLS and CDR2 YYNGEE. This CDR3 spans 16 amino acids. CDR3 protein: CASSVGQGPSTDTQYF. For the CDR3, the DNA is TGTGCCAGCAGCGTGGGACAGGGTCCTAGCACAGATACGCAGTATTTT.

V gene TRBV7-8 combines with J gene TRBJ2-1; the D is unclear. V was pared by 5 bases and J by 7 bases, with 6 bases between. The CDR3 is 11 residues long. The germline V gene encodes CDR1 SGHVS and CDR2 FQNEAQ. The CDR3 reads CASSPENEQFF. CDR3 in DNA: TGTGCCAGCAGCCCCGAGAATGAGCAGTTCTTC.

The genes are TRBV19 and TRBJ1-2; 7 nucleotides line up with TRBD1. The CDR3 is 14 residues long. CDR1 is LNHDA and CDR2 is SQIVND in the germline V gene (reference sequence). Trimming cost V 5 bases and J 2 bases; bases outside gene matches: 5. CDR3 in amino acids: CASSPDRLNYGYTF. The CDR3 DNA reads TGTGCCAGTAGTCCGGACAGGTTGAACTATGGCTACACCTTC.